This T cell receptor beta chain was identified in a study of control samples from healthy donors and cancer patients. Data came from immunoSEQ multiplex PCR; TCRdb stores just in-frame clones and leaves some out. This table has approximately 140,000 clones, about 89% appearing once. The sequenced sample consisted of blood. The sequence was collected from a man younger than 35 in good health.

The CDR3 spells CASSSGVAYEQYF. CDR3 coding DNA: TGTGCCAGCAGCAGCGGGGTCGCCTACGAGCAGTACTTC. The gene calls are TRBV5-4 and TRBJ2-7, with TRBD2 identical over 7 bases. The V gene end was trimmed by 4 bases and the J gene end by 2 bases; junction bases not matched to a gene: 3. From germline, CDR1 is SGHNT and CDR2 YYREEE (reference sequence). The CDR3 runs 13 residues.